The 31 T cell receptor beta chains listed next were all sequenced from one sample in a study of PD-L1 blockade in urothelial cancer. Noted time point: peripheral blood 6 weeks after treatment start. This table comes from immunoSEQ multiplex PCR, and its TCRdb copy is limited to in-frame clones, with some not included. The sample records some 120,000 clones, around 89% being singletons. The specimen was PBMCs, collected around atezolizumab (anti-PD-L1) treatment. These receptors originate from a man aged 55-75 years with urothelial cancer.

This chain uses TRBV10-3 with TRBJ1-4; the match to TRBD1 covers 7 bases. The V gene end was trimmed by 11 bases and the J gene end by 7 bases; junction bases not matched to a gene: 10. In germline, CDR1 is ENHRY, CDR2 SYGVKD. The CDR3 is 13 amino acids. In DNA, the CDR3 is TGTGCCGTTCGACAGGGTATAGGTGAAAAACTGTTTTTT. It encodes CAVRQGIGEKLFF.

The CDR3 protein is CASSPRTSGELDTQYF. CDR3 coding DNA: TGTGCCAGCAGCCCGCGGACTAGCGGGGAGCTAGATACGCAGTATTTT. The rearrangement joins TRBV12-1 to TRBJ2-3; TRBD2, as called in the table, went unchecked against the DNA. TRBV12-1 is marked as a pseudogene. The CDR3 runs to 16 residues.

There are a few counts of this clone. This chain joins TRBV29-1 and TRBJ2-7; TRBD2 agrees at 8 bases. The J segment lost 0 bases and the V segment lost 4 bases, leaving 5 bases of the junction unmatched. The CDR3 covers 14 residues. From germline, CDR1 is SQVTM and CDR2 ANQGSEA. CDR3 sequence (DNA): TGCAGCGTTGGGCCGGGAGGGAGCTCCTACGAGCAGTACTTC. Translated: CSVGPGGSSYEQYF.

The chain has TRBV7-9 and TRBJ1-5, with TRBD1 identical over 7 bases. This CDR3 is built from 14 residues. V lost 4 bases, J lost 4 bases, and 4 bases stayed unmatched. Germline V gene data show CDR1 as SEHNR and CDR2 as FQNEAQ (reference sequence). The CDR3: CASSYDRVNQPQHF. The CDR3 DNA sequence: TGTGCCAGCAGCTATGACAGGGTGAATCAGCCCCAGCATTTT. The full variable domain, rest sourced from reference TRBV7-9 and TRBJ1-5, is DTGVSQNPRHKITKRGQNVTFRCDPISEHNRLYWYRQTLGQGPEFLTYFQNEAQLEKSRLLSDRFSAERPKGSFSTLEIQRTEQGDSAMYLCASSYDRVNQPQHFGDGTRLSIL.

This clone was seen just once. The rearrangement uses TRBV5-1 and TRBJ2-5, with TRBD2 matching over 8 bases. V lost 0 bases, J lost 1 base, and 11 bases stayed unmatched. Germline V gene sequence: CDR1 SGHRS, CDR2 YFSETQ. The CDR3 has 18 amino acids. CDR3 loop: CASSLVQGGTRIQETQYF. CDR3 DNA: TGCGCCAGCAGCTTGGTACAGGGCGGGACTAGAATCCAAGAGACCCAGTACTTC.

V and J are TRBV4-1 and TRBJ1-2, with unresolved D. This CDR3 contains 15 residues. Trimming took 0 bases from V and 4 from J, leaving 12 bases between them. Per germline, CDR1 MGHRA and CDR2 YSYEKL. CDR3 sequence: CASSQDPGGRYGYTF. CDR3 bases: TGCGCCAGCAGCCAAGATCCGGGAGGGCGCTATGGCTACACCTTC.

The chain combines TRBV29-1 with TRBJ2-1, with D hard to call. The CDR3 extends over 12 amino acids. Looked up from germline, CDR1 is SQVTM and CDR2 is ANQGSEA. V lost 7 bases to trimming and J lost 7 bases, with 14 bases between them. CDR3 DNA: TGCAGCGCCCGTGAGACTCTGAATGAGCAGTTCTTC. Translated: CSARETLNEQFF.

In this sample, this clone turned up once. This chain links TRBV5-1 with TRBJ2-5, with a tentative D call TRBD1 (5 bases). Trimming cost V 2 bases and J 2 bases, with 7 bases left between them. The length of the CDR3 is 13 residues. The germline gives CDR1 SGHRS, CDR2 YFSETQ. Here the CDR3 reads CASSFRQQETQYF. Here the CDR3 DNA reads TGCGCCAGCAGCTTTAGACAGCAAGAGACCCAGTACTTC.

The chain is built from TRBV6-5 and TRBJ2-7, with TRBD1 identical over 9 bases. This CDR3 has 13 residues. Germline-derived CDR1 and CDR2 are MNHEY and SVGAGI. Germline trimming cut 6 bases from V and 3 bases from J; bases unmatched to any gene: 3. The CDR3 region is CASRMTGGYEQYF. CDR3 sequence (DNA): TGTGCCAGCAGAATGACAGGGGGCTACGAGCAGTACTTC.

The V gene is TRBV5-4, the J gene TRBJ2-7, with 7 positions matching TRBD1. Germline assignment: CDR1 SGHNT and CDR2 YYREEE (reference sequence). Losses at the gene ends were 4 bases for V and 4 bases for J; bases not matched to a gene: 8. The CDR3 length is 14 residues. CDR3 coding DNA: TGTGCCAGCAGCCCGGACAGGACGCGATACGAGCAGTACTTC. Residues: CASSPDRTRYEQYF. Full variable domain (remainder filled in from reference TRBV5-4 and TRBJ2-7): ETGVTQSPTHLIKTRGQQVTLRCSSQSGHNTVSWYQQALGQGPQFIFQYYREEENGRGNFPPRFSGLQFPNYSSELNVNALELDDSALYLCASSPDRTRYEQYFGPGTRLTVT.

The chain carries TRBV6-5 and TRBJ2-3, with a possible D match to TRBD2 (5 bases). This CDR3 comprises 16 residues. Germline V gene sequence: CDR1 MNHEY, CDR2 SVGAGI. The ends were cut back, 2 bases at V and 0 bases at J, with 12 bases in the middle. The CDR3 nucleotides are TGTGCCAGCAGTTACGTCCGGGGAGCTAGCACAGATACGCAGTATTTT. This encodes CASSYVRGASTDTQYF.

This chain uses TRBV13 with TRBJ2-5; 10 bases match TRBD2. The V gene end was trimmed by 4 bases and the J gene end by 2 bases; junction bases not matched to a gene: 7. Germline V gene lookup returns CDR1 PRHDT and CDR2 FYEKMQ (reference sequence). CDR3 length: 16 amino acids. The CDR3 nucleotides read TGTGCCAGCAGCTCGTTACTAGCGGGGTTGCAAGAGACCCAGTACTTC. Translation: CASSSLLAGLQETQYF.

The chain's CDR3 is CASSLAPGISNQPQHF. The DNA of the CDR3 is TGTGCCAGCAGCTTAGCGCCAGGGATTAGCAATCAGCCCCAGCATTTT. This chain uses TRBV7-6 with TRBJ1-5; possibly TRBD1 for D (5 bases). The germline V and J ends were trimmed by 0 bases and 0 bases, with 9 bases remaining between them. The CDR3 consists of 16 residues. CDR1 is SGHVS and CDR2 is FNYEAQ in the germline V gene.

J is TRBJ2-2 and V is TRBV28; 7 positions agree with TRBD1. Germline V lookup: CDR1 MDHEN, CDR2 SYDVKM. The CDR3 length is 14 residues. V trimming: 3 bases; J trimming: 7 bases; junction bases outside the gene matches: 5. The CDR3 nucleotides are TGTGCCAGCAGTTTGAGGCAGGGGGACGGGGAGCTGTTTTTT. This gives the protein CASSLRQGDGELFF. Complete variable domain (other parts from reference TRBV28 and TRBJ2-2): DVKVTQSSRYLVKRTGEKVFLECVQDMDHENMFWYRQDPGLGLRLIYFSYDVKMKEKGDIPEGYSVSREKKERFSLILESASTNQTSMYLCASSLRQGDGELFFGEGSRLTVL.

The chain combines TRBV7-2 with TRBJ2-3; D not resolved. V was trimmed by 5 bases and J by 0 bases, leaving 3 bases between them. Germline-derived CDR1 and CDR2 are SGHTA and FQGNSA. The CDR3 runs 12 residues. CDR3 sequence reads: CASSPSTDTQYF. For the CDR3, the DNA is TGTGCCAGCAGCCCGAGCACAGATACGCAGTATTTT.

The V and J genes are TRBV2 and TRBJ2-3; 7 positions match TRBD2. V shed 8 bases, J shed 3 bases, and the junction held 5 bases outside the gene matches. Germline V gene lookup returns CDR1 SNHLY and CDR2 FYNNEI. CDR3 length equals 13 residues. In DNA, the CDR3 is TGTGCCAGCGAGCGGGGAGTGACAGATACGCAGTATTTT. Translation gives CASERGVTDTQYF.

This chain connects TRBV19 to TRBJ2-7; TRBD2 matches 7 bases. Germline lookup yields CDR1 LNHDA and CDR2 SQIVND (reference sequence). This CDR3 region has 15 residues. The ends lost 1 base at V and 0 bases at J; junction bases unmatched: 3. This chain's CDR3 is CASSIASGNSYEQYF. DNA for the CDR3: TGTGCCAGTAGTATAGCCAGCGGGAACTCCTACGAGCAGTACTTC. The full variable domain, its missing parts supplied by reference TRBV19 and TRBJ2-7, is DGGITQSPKYLFRKEGQNVTLSCEQNLNHDAMYWYRQDPGQGLRLIYYSQIVNDFQKGDIAEGYSVSREKKESFPLTVTSAQKNPTAFYLCASSIASGNSYEQYFGPGTRLTVT.

This rearrangement joins TRBV14 to TRBJ1-2; 10 nucleotides line up with TRBD1. Germline V gene lookup returns CDR1 SGHDN and CDR2 FVKESK. The V segment lost 3 bases and the J segment 8 bases; nucleotides outside the gene matches: 12. This CDR3 region has 16 residues. The CDR3 nucleotides are TGTGCCAGCAGCCATACGCTCGGGACAGGGGCTTGGGGCTACACCTTC. This encodes CASSHTLGTGAWGYTF. Together with reference TRBV14 and TRBJ1-2, the CDR3 gives the full variable domain: EAGVTQFPSHSVIEKGQTVTLRCDPISGHDNLYWYRRVMGKEIKFLLHFVKESKQDESGMPNNRFLAERTGGTYSTLKVQPAELEDSGVYFCASSHTLGTGAWGYTFGSGTRLTVV.

The chain joins TRBV2 to TRBJ2-7; a possible D gene is TRBD2 (5 bases). The CDR3 is 15 amino acids. Per germline, CDR1 SNHLY and CDR2 FYNNEI. The V gene lost 10 bases and the J gene lost 4 bases, with 23 bases spanning the gap. The CDR3 DNA reads TGTGCCACCCGCATTGCGGCTAGCAGTCCGTACGAGCAGTACTTC. Translating it yields CATRIAASSPYEQYF.

The V gene is TRBV6-5, the J gene TRBJ2-7, with TRBD2 matching over 7 bases. The CDR3 extends over 13 amino acids. Germline V gene lookup returns CDR1 MNHEY and CDR2 SVGAGI. V lost 6 bases and J lost 3; bases outside the gene matches: 5. The CDR3 here is CASRKASGYEQYF. In nucleotides, the CDR3 is TGTGCCAGCAGAAAGGCTAGCGGCTACGAGCAGTACTTC.

A single count supports this clone. The rearrangement links TRBV7-2 to TRBJ1-1; the D is unclear. The germline V and J ends were trimmed by 2 bases and 6 bases, with 10 bases remaining between them. This CDR3 contains 13 residues. Germline loops: CDR1 SGHTA, CDR2 FQGNSA. The CDR3 region has the DNA TGTGCCAGCAGCTTACAGTATTTCGCTGAAGCTTTCTTT. Translating gives CASSLQYFAEAFF.

V usage is TRBV18 and J usage is TRBJ2-7; 11 nucleotides agree with TRBD2. The CDR3 is 14 residues long. In germline, CDR1 is KGHSH, CDR2 LQKENI. V was pared by 3 bases and J by 7 bases, with 5 bases of the junction left unmatched. In DNA form, the CDR3 reads TGTGCCAGCTCACCGCGGCTAGCGGGGGGAGAGCAGTACTTC. This encodes CASSPRLAGGEQYF.

The chain uses TRBV6-5 and TRBJ2-5; perhaps TRBD2 as D (5 bases). Trimming removed 6 bases from V and 2 bases from J, with 13 bases in between. CDR3 size: 14 residues. Germline CDR1 is MNHEY and CDR2 is SVGAGI. CDR3 protein: CASSRMGVQETQYF. The CDR3 DNA sequence: TGTGCCAGCAGCCGCATGGGAGTTCAAGAGACCCAGTACTTC.

The rearrangement joins TRBV12-1 to TRBJ2-3; the listed D gene, TRBD2, was not tested against the DNA. TRBV12-1 is deemed a pseudogene. The CDR3 covers 20 residues. CDR3 sequence reads: CASSPKWTSGRALGADTQYF. The CDR3 region has the DNA TGTGCCAGCAGCCCGAAATGGACTAGCGGGAGGGCCCTCGGCGCAGATACGCAGTATTTT.

The chain links TRBV5-4 to TRBJ1-1; 7 bases are a match to TRBD1. The J segment lost 3 bases and the V segment lost 3 bases, leaving 8 bases of the junction unmatched. CDR3 length: 15 amino acids. The germline V gene encodes CDR1 SGHNT and CDR2 YYREEE (reference sequence). The CDR3 DNA reads TGTGCCAGCAGCTCAACAGGGGAGGCGGACACTGAAGCTTTCTTT. It yields the protein CASSSTGEADTEAFF.

The J gene is TRBJ2-5, the V gene TRBV5-4, with 11 positions matching TRBD2. CDR1 SGHNT and CDR2 YYREEE come from the germline V gene (reference sequence). The V and J ends lost 4 bases and 2 bases, in that order; junction bases with no gene match: 4. The CDR3 covers 15 residues. The CDR3 region is CASSPVAGGQETQYF. As DNA, the CDR3 is TGTGCCAGCAGCCCAGTAGCGGGGGGGCAAGAGACCCAGTACTTC.

The chain combines TRBV19 with TRBJ2-2; 7 positions agree with TRBD2. This CDR3 spans 15 amino acids. The germline CDR1 and CDR2 sequences are LNHDA and SQIVND (reference sequence). The trim removed 5 bases at V and 0 bases at J, leaving 3 bases unmatched. CDR3 amino acids: CASSPGLANTGELFF. The CDR3 bases are TGTGCCAGTAGTCCCGGACTAGCGAACACCGGGGAGCTGTTTTTT.

The gene calls are TRBV6-5 and TRBJ1-2; the D gene is possibly TRBD1 (5 bases). The CDR3 contains 13 residues. The V gene's germline CDR1 is MNHEY and CDR2 SVGAGI. CDR3 DNA: TGTGTGTGCAAGGACATCGGAGACTATGGCTACACCTTC. Protein: CVCKDIGDYGYTF.

The chain has TRBV19 and TRBJ2-2, with TRBD2 identical over 7 bases. J was trimmed by 10 bases and V by 5 bases; bases with no gene match: 13. Germline V gene lookup returns CDR1 LNHDA and CDR2 SQIVND (reference sequence). The CDR3 extends over 15 amino acids. The CDR3 loop is CASSAGIAGHPELFF. CDR3 in DNA: TGTGCCAGTAGTGCTGGAATAGCGGGCCACCCGGAGCTGTTTTTT.

The chain has TRBV29-1 and TRBJ2-6; D possibly corresponds to TRBD2 (6 bases). The CDR3 sequence is 14 residues long. Trimming took 8 bases from V and 4 from J, leaving 15 bases between them. Germline loops: CDR1 SQVTM, CDR2 ANQGSEA. The CDR3 loop is CSSLGGTGANVLTF. CDR3 nucleotide sequence: TGCAGCTCATTGGGGGGAACCGGGGCCAACGTCCTGACTTTC.

The CDR3 is CASSVGSGGYNEQFF. The CDR3 nucleotides are TGTGCCAGCAGCGTAGGTAGCGGGGGGTACAATGAGCAGTTCTTC. This chain links TRBV9 with TRBJ2-1, with 10 bases that match TRBD2. The V gene end was trimmed by 0 bases and the J gene end by 4 bases; junction bases not matched to a gene: 1. Germline CDR1 SGDLS, CDR2 YYNGEE. This CDR3 contains 15 residues.